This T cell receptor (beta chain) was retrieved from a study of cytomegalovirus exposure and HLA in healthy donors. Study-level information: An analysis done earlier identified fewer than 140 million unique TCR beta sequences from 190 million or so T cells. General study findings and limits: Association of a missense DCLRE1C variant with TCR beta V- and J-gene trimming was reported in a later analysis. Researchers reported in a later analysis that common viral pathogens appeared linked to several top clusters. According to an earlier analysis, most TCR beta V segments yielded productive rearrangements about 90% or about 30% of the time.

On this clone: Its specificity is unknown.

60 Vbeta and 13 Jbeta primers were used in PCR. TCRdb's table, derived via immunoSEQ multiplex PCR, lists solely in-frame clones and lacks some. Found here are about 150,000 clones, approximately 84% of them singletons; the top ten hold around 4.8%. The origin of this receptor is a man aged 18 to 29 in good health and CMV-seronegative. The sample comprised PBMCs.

CDR3 loop: CASRLTGVYEQYF. CDR3 sequence (DNA): TGCGCCAGCAGACTGACAGGGGTCTACGAGCAGTACTTC. The J gene is TRBJ2-7, the V gene TRBV5-1; 8 nucleotides agree with TRBD1. The CDR3 sequence is 13 residues long. In germline, CDR1 is SGHRS, CDR2 YFSETQ. Trimming cost V 5 bases and J 3 bases; bases outside gene matches: 4.